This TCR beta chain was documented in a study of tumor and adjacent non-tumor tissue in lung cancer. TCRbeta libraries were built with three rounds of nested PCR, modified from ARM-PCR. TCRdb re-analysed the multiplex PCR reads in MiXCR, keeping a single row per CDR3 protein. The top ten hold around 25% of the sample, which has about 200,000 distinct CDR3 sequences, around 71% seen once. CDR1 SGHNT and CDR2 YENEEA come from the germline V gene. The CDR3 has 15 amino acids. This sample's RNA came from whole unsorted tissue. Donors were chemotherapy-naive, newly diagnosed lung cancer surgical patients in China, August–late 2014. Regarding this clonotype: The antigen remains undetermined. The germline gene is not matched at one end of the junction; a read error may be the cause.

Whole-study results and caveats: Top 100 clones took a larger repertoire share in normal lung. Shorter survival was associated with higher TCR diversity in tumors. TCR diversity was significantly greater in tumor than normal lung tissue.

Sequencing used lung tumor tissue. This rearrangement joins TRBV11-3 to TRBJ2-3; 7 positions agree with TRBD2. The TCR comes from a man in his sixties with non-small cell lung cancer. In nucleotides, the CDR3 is TGTGCCAGGAGCTTGGGGAGGGTCCGTGGAGATACGCAGTATTTT. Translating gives CARSLGRVRGDTQYF.